This T cell receptor (beta chain) came from a study of prognosis after radiotherapy for stage I lung cancer (dated by TCRdb to the early 2020s). Background for the entire study: About 20 stage I NSCLC patients were enrolled in Nanjing, China, between early 2018 and January 2019. Fourteen patients had newly diagnosed primary stage I lung tumors, and five had oligometastatic NSCLC after surgical resection of the primary tumor. Every patient was regarded as medically inoperable, because of comorbidities in about a dozen cases and refusal of surgery in seven or eight cases. The cohort was made up of about a dozen men and about 6 women, with a median age of around 68 years and an age range of about 53 to 90 years. Squamous cell carcinoma histology was identified in 7 or 8 patients, and adenocarcinoma histology was identified in roughly eleven patients. Using image-guided IMRT or VMAT, SBRT was delivered in 3 to 5 fractions at a biologically effective dose of at least 100 Gy. In every patient, SBRT was given without any concurrent therapy. Distant metastases were developed by four of the 19 patients after SBRT, at a median of roughly 7 months, whereas no significant progression was observed in the other 15 patients. This study profiled peripheral blood TCR beta repertoires from stage I NSCLC patients before and after stereotactic body radiotherapy and linked the repertoires to distant failure. The study sequenced approximately 40 blood samples from about 19 patients, one before and one after SBRT per patient. Summary of the overall study and its limitations: Post-SBRT Shannon entropy and its change from baseline were lower in patients who developed distant metastases; baseline Shannon entropy was not associated with metastases. TRBV and TRBJ usage frequencies reportedly varied with metastasis status, involving two V genes at baseline and nine V and two J genes after SBRT. Unique TCR clone counts fell after SBRT (median about 10,000 before versus roughly 6,200 after; Wilcoxon paired P=0.011). All reported P values were unadjusted for multiple comparisons. Limitations of the study included a small cohort and short follow-up, and the study findings need independent validation. Whether the expanded TCR clones were tumor-specific was not determined.

Turning to this clonotype: The target of this receptor is not known. Only one base separates this from a far larger clonotype, so it likely reflects a read error.

Two rounds of multiplex PCR on genomic DNA were used to amplify the TCR beta CDR3 region. The first PCR round used primers specific to each TRBV and TRBJ gene, with sequences filed in Chinese patent CN105087789A. Universal primers were used in the second round of PCR. The Roche High Pure PCR Template Preparation Kit was used to extract genomic DNA from frozen PBMCs. Paired-end sequencing with 151 bp reads was performed on the libraries using an Illumina HiSeq 3000. The authors processed their data as follows. Raw reads lacking the multiplex PCR primer sequences were removed with CutAdapt. High-quality paired reads were merged into contigs with PEAR. By alignment to reference sequences, MiXCR assigned TRB V, D and J gene segments to each contig. CDR3 sequences were clustered by base quality and sequence similarity to remove sequencing errors. Diversity was calculated as Shannon entropy divided by the natural log of the number of productive TCR sequences. To get clonality, Shannon entropy was divided by the natural log of the number of unique clonotypes, and that result was subtracted from one. Using the Youden index from ROC curves, the researchers picked the repertoire-metric cut-offs for progression-free survival, and all analyses were carried out in R 3.5.3. TCRdb reran the public reads through fastp at Q25 and MiXCR, keeping productive beta chains. Rows with a matching CDR3 protein are joined into one entry that keeps the most common DNA and genes. TCRdb, not the original authors, processed these V and J calls. For this sample there are fewer than 25,000 distinct CDR3 sequences; around 40% appear just once. Of the sample, approximately 52% is held by the ten largest clones.

V is shortened by 3 bases, J by 2 bases, and the region joining them spans 8 bases. From the cysteine through the phenylalanine, the CDR3 covers 13 amino acids. Only the CDR3 DNA is retained, 39 bases long and in frame from the first base. All patients had node-negative disease on CT and PET/CT, and none had a history of other malignancies or had previously received chemotherapy or radiotherapy. At each of two time points, 4.5 to 7 milliliters of peripheral venous blood were collected in EDTA tubes. PBMCs were isolated by Ficoll-Paque Plus density-gradient centrifugation. Right after collection, samples were kept at -80 degrees C until analysis.

The sequences come from PBMCs, collected before or after stereotactic body radiation therapy (not recorded which). The clonotype originates from a donor aged 50 or older with non-small cell lung cancer. This receptor chain uses TRBV12-3 or TRBV12-4 and TRBJ2-7; a tentative D match to TRBD2 spans 7 bases. The CDR3 has the sequence CASSLGGPYEQYF. In nucleotide form, the sequence is TGTGCCAGCAGTTTGGGGGGGCCCTACGAGCAGTACTTC.